The rows below give T cell receptor beta chains drawn from one sample of a study of control samples from healthy donors and cancer patients. TCRdb's table, derived via immunoSEQ multiplex PCR, lists solely in-frame clones and lacks some. The data contain 150,000 or so clones, about 89% of them seen just once; the ten biggest clones take up about 7.6%. Input material: blood. Receptors were obtained from a man aged 18 to 29 in good health. CDR3s include the opening cysteine and the closing phenylalanine or tryptophan. The order of the fields is D gene, clone size, V gene, J gene, CDR3 protein, CDR3 DNA. A D gene is named only where the DNA matches it firmly. Clone size is given for some rows only: seen once, a few or many times, or a class if the clone is expanded.

-	-	TRBV2	TRBJ2-3	CASSPGDSVADTQYF	TGTGCCAGCAGTCCTGGGGACTCCGTGGCAGATACGCAGTATTTT
-	once	TRBV6-5	TRBJ2-7	CASSSNPGLNEQYF	TGTGCCAGCAGTTCCAACCCGGGGCTAAACGAGCAGTACTTC
-	-	TRBV19	TRBJ1-4	CASIEGRFVEKLFF	TGTGCCAGTATCGAGGGGAGGTTTGTTGAAAAACTGTTTTTT
-	-	TRBV5-5	TRBJ1-3	CASSQPGASSGNTIYF	TGTGCCAGCAGCCAACCCGGAGCAAGCTCTGGAAACACCATATATTTT
TRBD2	few	TRBV7-6	TRBJ2-3	CASSLAGGHGDTQYF	TGTGCCAGCAGCCTAGCGGGGGGTCACGGAGATACGCAGTATTTT
-	-	TRBV15	TRBJ1-6	CATSRDREASPLHF	TGTGCCACCAGCAGAGACAGGGAGGCTTCACCCCTCCACTTT
-	-	TRBV9	TRBJ1-1	CASSEILGGVNTEAFF	TGTGCCAGCAGCGAGATATTAGGAGGGGTGAACACTGAAGCTTTCTTT
-	-	TRBV6-6	TRBJ1-6	CASSPTEKGPLHF	TGTGCCAGCAGTCCTACAGAGAAAGGTCCCCTCCACTTT
TRBD1	-	TRBV18	TRBJ2-5	CASRSGTGGQETQYF	TGTGCCAGCCGGTCCGGGACAGGGGGCCAAGAGACCCAGTACTTC
-	-	TRBV30	TRBJ2-7	CAWGTNRGRYEQYF	TGTGCCTGGGGGACTAACAGGGGAAGGTACGAGCAGTACTTC
TRBD2	-	TRBV4-1	TRBJ2-1	CASSQWGGTSYNEQFF	TGCGCCAGCAGCCAATGGGGGGGTACGTCCTACAATGAGCAGTTCTTC
-	-	TRBV2	TRBJ1-2	CASRVAYGYTF	TGTGCCAGCCGGGTCGCTTATGGCTACACCTTC
-	-	TRBV12-3/TRBV12-4	TRBJ1-1	CASSLTENTEAFF	TGTGCCAGCAGTTTGACAGAGAACACTGAAGCTTTCTTT
-	-	TRBV19	TRBJ2-7	CASRGSYEQYF	TGTGCCAGTAGGGGGTCCTACGAGCAGTACTTC
TRBD1	-	TRBV9	TRBJ2-3	CASSSGGQTLTDTQYF	TGTGCCAGCAGTTCTGGGGGACAGACCCTTACAGATACGCAGTATTTT
-	-	TRBV5-8	TRBJ1-5	CASSPLFPLNQPQHF	TGTGCCAGCAGCCCGCTCTTTCCTCTCAATCAGCCCCAGCATTTT
TRBD1	-	TRBV11-2	TRBJ1-6	CASGQGAISYNSPLHF	TGTGCCAGCGGGCAGGGGGCCATATCCTATAATTCACCCCTCCACTTT
TRBD2	-	TRBV5-1	TRBJ2-3	CASSLGLAGEYTDTQYF	TGCGCCAGCAGCCTGGGACTAGCGGGGGAGTACACAGATACGCAGTATTTT
-	-	TRBV7-3	TRBJ2-3	CASSPAGGWGTDTQYF	TGTGCCAGCAGCCCCGCCGGAGGCTGGGGCACAGATACGCAGTATTTT
-	-	TRBV5-6	TRBJ1-3	CASSSIDAGAGNTIYF	TGTGCCAGCAGCTCAATCGACGCAGGGGCTGGAAACACCATATATTTT
-	few	TRBV10-3	TRBJ1-1	CAISESRQGWNTEAFF	TGTGCCATCAGTGAGTCAAGGCAGGGATGGAACACTGAAGCTTTCTTT
-	-	TRBV9	TRBJ2-2	CASMGNGELFF	TGTGCCAGCATGGGAAACGGGGAGCTGTTTTTT
-	few	TRBV29-1	TRBJ2-2	CSVPSNGNTGELFF	TGCAGCGTCCCCTCTAACGGCAACACCGGGGAGCTGTTTTTT
TRBD2	-	TRBV5-4	TRBJ2-1	CASSLGLAGGPDEQFF	TGTGCCAGCAGCTTGGGACTAGCGGGGGGGCCGGATGAGCAGTTCTTC
-	-	TRBV7-2	TRBJ2-6	CASSLDRSGANVLTF	TGTGCCAGCAGCTTAGATAGGTCCGGGGCCAACGTCCTGACTTTC
-	-	TRBV7-2	TRBJ1-1	CASSADSVNTEAFF	TGTGCCAGCAGCGCGGACAGCGTGAACACTGAAGCTTTCTTT
-	-	TRBV18	TRBJ2-7	CASSPDGAGSSYEQYF	TGTGCCAGCTCGCCCGACGGGGCAGGGTCTTCCTACGAGCAGTACTTC
TRBD2	-	TRBV4-2	TRBJ2-5	CASSQGLAGGETQYF	TGTGCCAGCAGCCAAGGACTAGCGGGGGGAGAGACCCAGTACTTC
TRBD1	few	TRBV4-1	TRBJ1-4	CASSHEKTGPNEKLFF	TGCGCCAGCAGCCACGAAAAGACAGGGCCTAATGAAAAACTGTTTTTT
TRBD2	-	TRBV7-2	TRBJ2-5	CASSWIAGVKETQYF	TGTGCCAGCAGCTGGATAGCGGGGGTCAAAGAGACCCAGTACTTC
-	-	TRBV4-2	TRBJ2-2	CASSQVSAGELFF	TGTGCCAGCAGCCAAGTTTCGGCCGGGGAGCTGTTTTTT